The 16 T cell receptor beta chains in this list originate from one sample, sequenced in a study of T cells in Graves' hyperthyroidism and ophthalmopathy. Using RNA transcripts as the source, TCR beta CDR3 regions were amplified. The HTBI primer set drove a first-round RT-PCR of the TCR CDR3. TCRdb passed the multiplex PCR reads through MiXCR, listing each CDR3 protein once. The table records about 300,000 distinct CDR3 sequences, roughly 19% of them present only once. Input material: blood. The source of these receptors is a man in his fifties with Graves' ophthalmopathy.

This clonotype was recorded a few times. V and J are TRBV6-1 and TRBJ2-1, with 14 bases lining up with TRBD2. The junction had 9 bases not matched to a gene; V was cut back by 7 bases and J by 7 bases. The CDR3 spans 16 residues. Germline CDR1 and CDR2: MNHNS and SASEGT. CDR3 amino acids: CASIPVGLAGVNEQFF. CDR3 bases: TGTGCCAGCATCCCGGTGGGACTAGCGGGAGTTAATGAGCAGTTCTTC.

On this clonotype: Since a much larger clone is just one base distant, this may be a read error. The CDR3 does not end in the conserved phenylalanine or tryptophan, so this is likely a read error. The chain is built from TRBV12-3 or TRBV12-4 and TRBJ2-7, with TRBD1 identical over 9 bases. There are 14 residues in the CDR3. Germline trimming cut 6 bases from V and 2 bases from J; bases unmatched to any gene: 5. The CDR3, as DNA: TGTGCCAGCAGCACCGGGACAGGGACCTACGAGCAGTACCTC. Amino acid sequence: CASSTGTGTYEQYL.

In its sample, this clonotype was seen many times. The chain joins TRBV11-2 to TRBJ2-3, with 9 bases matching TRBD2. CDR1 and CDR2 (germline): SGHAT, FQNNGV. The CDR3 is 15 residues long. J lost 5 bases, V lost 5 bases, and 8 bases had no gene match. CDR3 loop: CASSPQLLAGDTQYF. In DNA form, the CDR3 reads TGTGCCAGCAGCCCCCAACTACTAGCGGGAGATACGCAGTATTTT. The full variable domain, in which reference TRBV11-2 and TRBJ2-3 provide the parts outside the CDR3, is EAGVAQSPRYKIIEKRQSVAFWCNPISGHATLYWYQQILGQGPKLLIQFQNNGVVDDSQLPKDRFSAERLKGVDSTLKIQPAKLEDSAVYLCASSPQLLAGDTQYFGPGTRLTVL.

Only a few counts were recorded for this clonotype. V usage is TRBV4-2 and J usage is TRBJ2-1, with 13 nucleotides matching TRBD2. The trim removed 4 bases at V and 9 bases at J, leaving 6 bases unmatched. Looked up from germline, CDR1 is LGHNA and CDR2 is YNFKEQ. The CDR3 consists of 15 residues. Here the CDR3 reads CASSPLAGGPGEQFF. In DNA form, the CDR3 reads TGTGCCAGCAGCCCACTAGCGGGAGGGCCCGGTGAGCAGTTCTTC.

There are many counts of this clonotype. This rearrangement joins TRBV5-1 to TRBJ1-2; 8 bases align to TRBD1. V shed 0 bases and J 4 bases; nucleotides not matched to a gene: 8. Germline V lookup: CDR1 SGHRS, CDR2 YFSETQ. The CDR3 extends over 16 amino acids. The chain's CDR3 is CASSLAPGGRGYGYTF. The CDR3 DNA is TGCGCCAGCAGCTTGGCCCCAGGGGGCAGGGGCTATGGCTACACCTTC.

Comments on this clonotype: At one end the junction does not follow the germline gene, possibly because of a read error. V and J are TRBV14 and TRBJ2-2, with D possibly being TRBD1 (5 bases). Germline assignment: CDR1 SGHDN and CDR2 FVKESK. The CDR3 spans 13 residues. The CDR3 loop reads CAGSRTNTGELFF. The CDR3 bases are TGTGCCGGCAGCCGGACAAACACCGGGGAGCTGTTTTTT.

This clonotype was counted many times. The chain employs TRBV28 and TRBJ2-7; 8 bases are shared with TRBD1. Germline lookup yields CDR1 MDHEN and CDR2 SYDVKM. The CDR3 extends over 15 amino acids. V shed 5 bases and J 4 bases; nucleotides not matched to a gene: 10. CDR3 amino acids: CASSLPTGALYEQYF. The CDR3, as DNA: TGTGCCAGCAGTCTACCGACAGGGGCTTTATACGAGCAGTACTTC.

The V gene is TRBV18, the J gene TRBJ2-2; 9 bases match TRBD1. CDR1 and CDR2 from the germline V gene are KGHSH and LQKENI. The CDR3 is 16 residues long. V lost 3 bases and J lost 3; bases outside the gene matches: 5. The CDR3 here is CASSPRTGVDTGELFF. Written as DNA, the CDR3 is TGTGCCAGCTCACCTAGGACAGGGGTGGACACCGGGGAGCTGTTTTTT. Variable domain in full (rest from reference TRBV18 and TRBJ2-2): NAGVMQNPRHLVRRRGQEARLRCSPMKGHSHVYWYRQLPEEGLKFMVYLQKENIIDESGMPKERFSAEFPKEGPSILRIQQVVRGDSAAYFCASSPRTGVDTGELFFGEGSRLTVL.

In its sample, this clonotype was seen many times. CDR3 residues: CASSSGQLSSYEQYF. The CDR3, as DNA: TGTGCCAGCAGCTCCGGACAGTTGAGCTCCTACGAGCAGTACTTC. The chain carries TRBV11-1 and TRBJ2-7; a weak D match, TRBD1 (6 bases). CDR1 SGHAT and CDR2 FQDESV come from the germline V gene (reference sequence). V dropped 4 bases and J dropped 0 bases, with 13 bases sitting between them. There are 15 residues in the CDR3.

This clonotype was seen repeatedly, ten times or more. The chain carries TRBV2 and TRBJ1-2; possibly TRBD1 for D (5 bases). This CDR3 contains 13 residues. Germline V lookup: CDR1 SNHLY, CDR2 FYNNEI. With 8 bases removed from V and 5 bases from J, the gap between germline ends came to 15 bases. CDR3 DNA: TGTGCCAGCGTCTTAGACAGTGGGTATGGCTACACCTTC. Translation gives CASVLDSGYGYTF.

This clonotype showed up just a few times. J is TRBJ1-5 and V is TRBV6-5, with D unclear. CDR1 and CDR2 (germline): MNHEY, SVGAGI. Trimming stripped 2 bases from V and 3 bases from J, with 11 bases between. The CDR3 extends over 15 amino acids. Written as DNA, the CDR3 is TGTGCCAGCAGTTACCCTCCCCCCATCAATCAGCCCCAGCATTTT. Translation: CASSYPPPINQPQHF.

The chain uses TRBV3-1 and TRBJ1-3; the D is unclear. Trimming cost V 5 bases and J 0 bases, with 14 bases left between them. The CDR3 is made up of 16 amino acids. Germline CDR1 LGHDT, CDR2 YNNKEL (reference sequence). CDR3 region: CASSISRSFSGNTIYF. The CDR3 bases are TGTGCCAGCAGCATATCGAGGAGCTTCTCTGGAAACACCATATATTTT.

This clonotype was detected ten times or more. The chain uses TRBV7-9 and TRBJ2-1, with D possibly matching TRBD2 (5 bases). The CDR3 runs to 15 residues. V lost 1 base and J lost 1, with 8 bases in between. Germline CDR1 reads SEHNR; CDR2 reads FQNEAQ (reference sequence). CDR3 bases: TGTGCCAGCAGCTTAGGCGGGCATTCCTACAATGAGCAGTTCTTC. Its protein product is CASSLGGHSYNEQFF.

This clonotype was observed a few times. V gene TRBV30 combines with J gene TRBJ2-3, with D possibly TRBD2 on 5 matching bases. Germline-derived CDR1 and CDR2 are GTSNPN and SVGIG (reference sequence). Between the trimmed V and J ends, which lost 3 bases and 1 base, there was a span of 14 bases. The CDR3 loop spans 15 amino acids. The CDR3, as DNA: TGTGCCTGGAGCCCCGGGGTAGTAGGCACAGATACGCAGTATTTT. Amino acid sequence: CAWSPGVVGTDTQYF.

Here the CDR3 reads CSVDAGSHTQYF. The CDR3 DNA sequence: TGCAGCGTTGATGCGGGGTCGCATACGCAGTATTTT. The rearrangement uses TRBV29-1 and TRBJ2-3, with D perhaps TRBD2 (6 bases). The CDR3 has 12 residues. CDR1 is SQVTM and CDR2 is ANQGSEA in the germline V gene. V lost 3 bases and J 7 bases, leaving 11 bases between the germline ends.

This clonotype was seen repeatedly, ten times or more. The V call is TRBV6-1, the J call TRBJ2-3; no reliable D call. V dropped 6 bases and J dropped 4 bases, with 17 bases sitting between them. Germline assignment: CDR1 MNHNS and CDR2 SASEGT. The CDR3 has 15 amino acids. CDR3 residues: CASSNRRPPADTQYF. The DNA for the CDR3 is TGTGCCAGCAGCAATAGAAGGCCCCCCGCAGATACGCAGTATTTT.